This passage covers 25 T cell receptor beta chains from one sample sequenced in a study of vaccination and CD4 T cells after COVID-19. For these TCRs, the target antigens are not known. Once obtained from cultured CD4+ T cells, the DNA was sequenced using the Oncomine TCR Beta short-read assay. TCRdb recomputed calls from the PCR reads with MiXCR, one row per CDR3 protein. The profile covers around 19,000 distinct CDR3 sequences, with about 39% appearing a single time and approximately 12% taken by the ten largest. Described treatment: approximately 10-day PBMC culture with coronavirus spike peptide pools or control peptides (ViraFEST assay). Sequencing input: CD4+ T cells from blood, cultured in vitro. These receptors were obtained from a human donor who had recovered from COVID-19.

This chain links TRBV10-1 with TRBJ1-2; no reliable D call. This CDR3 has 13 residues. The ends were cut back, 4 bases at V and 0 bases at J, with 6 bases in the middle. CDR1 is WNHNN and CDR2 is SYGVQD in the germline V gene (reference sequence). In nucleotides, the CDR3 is TGCGCCAGCAGTGTTCAGCCTAACTATGGCTACACCTTC. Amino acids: CASSVQPNYGYTF.

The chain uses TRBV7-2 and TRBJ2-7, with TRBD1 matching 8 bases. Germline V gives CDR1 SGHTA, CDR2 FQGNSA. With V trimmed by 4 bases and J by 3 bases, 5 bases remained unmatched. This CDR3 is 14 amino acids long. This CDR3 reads CASSSRTGSYEQYF. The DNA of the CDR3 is TGTGCCAGCAGCTCCCGGACAGGGAGCTACGAGCAGTACTTC.

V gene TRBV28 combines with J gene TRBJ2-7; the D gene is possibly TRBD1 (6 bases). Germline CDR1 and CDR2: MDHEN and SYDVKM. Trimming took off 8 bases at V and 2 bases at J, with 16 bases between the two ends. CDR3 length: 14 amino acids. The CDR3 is CASGNPGTTYEQYF. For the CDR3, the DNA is TGTGCCAGCGGAAATCCGGGGACAACCTACGAGCAGTACTTC.

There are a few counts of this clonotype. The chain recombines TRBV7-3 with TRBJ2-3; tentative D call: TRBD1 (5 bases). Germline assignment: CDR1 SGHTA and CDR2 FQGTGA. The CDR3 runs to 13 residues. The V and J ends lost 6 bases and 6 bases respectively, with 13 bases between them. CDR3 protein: CASSRGQGDTQYF. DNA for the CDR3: TGTGCCAGCAGTCGCGGACAAGGCGATACGCAGTATTTT.

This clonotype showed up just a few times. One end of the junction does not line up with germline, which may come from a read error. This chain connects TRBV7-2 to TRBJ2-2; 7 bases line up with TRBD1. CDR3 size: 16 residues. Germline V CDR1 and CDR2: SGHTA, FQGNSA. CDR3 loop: CASSLAGTANTGELFF. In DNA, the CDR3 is TGTGCCAGCAGCCTAGCTGGGACAGCCAACACCGGGGAGCTGTTTTTT.

This CDR3 reads CASSETDRPSPEAFF. CDR3 coding DNA: TGTGCCAGCAGTGAGACGGACAGGCCCTCACCTGAAGCTTTCTTT. The genes are TRBV6-1 and TRBJ1-1, with 7 bases aligning to TRBD1. The CDR3 length is 15 residues. Germline loops: CDR1 MNHNS, CDR2 SASEGT. V lost 3 bases to trimming and J lost 6 bases; unmatched junction nucleotides: 10.

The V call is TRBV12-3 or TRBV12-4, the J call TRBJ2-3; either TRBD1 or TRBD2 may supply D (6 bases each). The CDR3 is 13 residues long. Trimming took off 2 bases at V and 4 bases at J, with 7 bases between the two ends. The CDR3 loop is CASSLRGADTQYF. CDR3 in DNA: TGTGCCAGCAGTTTAAGGGGGGCAGATACGCAGTATTTT.

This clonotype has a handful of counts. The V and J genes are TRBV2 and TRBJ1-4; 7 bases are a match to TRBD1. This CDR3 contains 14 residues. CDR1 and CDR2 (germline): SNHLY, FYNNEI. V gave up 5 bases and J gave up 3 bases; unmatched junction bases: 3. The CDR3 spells CASSRQGANEKLFF. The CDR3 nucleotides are TGTGCCAGCAGTCGGCAGGGGGCTAATGAAAAACTGTTTTTT.

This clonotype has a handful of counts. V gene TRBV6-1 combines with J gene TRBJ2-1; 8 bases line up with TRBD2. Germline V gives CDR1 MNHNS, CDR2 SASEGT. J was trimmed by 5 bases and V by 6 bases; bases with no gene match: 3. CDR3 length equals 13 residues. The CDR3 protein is CASRERENNEQFF. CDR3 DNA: TGTGCCAGCAGGGAGCGGGAGAACAATGAGCAGTTCTTC.

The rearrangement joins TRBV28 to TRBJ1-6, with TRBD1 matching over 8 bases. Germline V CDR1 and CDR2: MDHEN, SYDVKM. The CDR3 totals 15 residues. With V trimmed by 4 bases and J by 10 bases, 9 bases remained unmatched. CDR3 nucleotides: TGTGCCAGCAGTTCTCAGGGGGCCTCGGGATCACCCCTCCACTTT. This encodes CASSSQGASGSPLHF.

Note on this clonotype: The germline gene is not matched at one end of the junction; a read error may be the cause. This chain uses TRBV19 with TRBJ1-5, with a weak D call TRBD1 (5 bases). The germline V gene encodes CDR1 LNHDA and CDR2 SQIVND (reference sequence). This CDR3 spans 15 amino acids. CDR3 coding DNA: TGTGCCAGTACTGTTGGCGGGTGGGGCCATCAGCCCCGGCATTTT. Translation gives CASTVGGWGHQPRHF.

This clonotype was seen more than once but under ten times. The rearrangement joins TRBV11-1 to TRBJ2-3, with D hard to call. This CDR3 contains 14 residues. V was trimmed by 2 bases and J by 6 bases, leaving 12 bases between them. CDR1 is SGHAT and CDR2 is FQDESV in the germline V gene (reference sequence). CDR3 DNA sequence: TGTGCCAGCAGCTTACCGGGTAGCCTTGATACGCAGTATTTT. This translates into CASSLPGSLDTQYF.

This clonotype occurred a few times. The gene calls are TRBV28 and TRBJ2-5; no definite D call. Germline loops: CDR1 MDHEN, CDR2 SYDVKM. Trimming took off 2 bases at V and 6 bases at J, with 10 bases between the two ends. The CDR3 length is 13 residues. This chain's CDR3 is CASSLEFGKTQYF. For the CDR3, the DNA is TGTGCCAGCAGTTTAGAGTTCGGAAAGACCCAGTACTTC.

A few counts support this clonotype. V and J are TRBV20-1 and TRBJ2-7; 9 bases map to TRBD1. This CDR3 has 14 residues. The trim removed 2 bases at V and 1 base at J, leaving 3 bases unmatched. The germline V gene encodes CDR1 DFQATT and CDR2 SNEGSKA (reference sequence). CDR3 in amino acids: CSARPDRGSYEQYF. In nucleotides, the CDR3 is TGCAGTGCTAGACCGGACAGGGGATCCTACGAGCAGTACTTC.

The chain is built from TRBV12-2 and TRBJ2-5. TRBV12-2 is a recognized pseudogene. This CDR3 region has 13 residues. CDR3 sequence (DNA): TGTGCAAGTCGCCCTAGGCGGCGGGAGACCCAGTACTTC. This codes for CASRPRRRETQYF.

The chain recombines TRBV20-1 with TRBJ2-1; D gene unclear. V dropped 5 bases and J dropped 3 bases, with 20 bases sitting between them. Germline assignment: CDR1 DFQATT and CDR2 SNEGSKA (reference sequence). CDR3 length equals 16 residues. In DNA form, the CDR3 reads TGCAGTGCTGCGATTCCCCGAGGTCTTGGCTACAATGAGCAGTTCTTC. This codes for CSAAIPRGLGYNEQFF.

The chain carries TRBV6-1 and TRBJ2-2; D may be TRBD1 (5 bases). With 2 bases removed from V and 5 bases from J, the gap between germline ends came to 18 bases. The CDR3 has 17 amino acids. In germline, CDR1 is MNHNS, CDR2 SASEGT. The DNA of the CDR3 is TGTGCCAGCAGTGAATACAGGCTCACAACCCGAACCGGGGAGCTGTTTTTT. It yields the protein CASSEYRLTTRTGELFF.

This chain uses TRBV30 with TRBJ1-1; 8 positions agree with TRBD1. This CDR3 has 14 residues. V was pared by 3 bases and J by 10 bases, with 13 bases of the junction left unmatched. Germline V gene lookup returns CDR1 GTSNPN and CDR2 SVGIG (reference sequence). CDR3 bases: TGTGCCTGGAGCAGTCGTTCCAGGGGGCAACGAGCTTTCTTT. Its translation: CAWSSRSRGQRAFF.

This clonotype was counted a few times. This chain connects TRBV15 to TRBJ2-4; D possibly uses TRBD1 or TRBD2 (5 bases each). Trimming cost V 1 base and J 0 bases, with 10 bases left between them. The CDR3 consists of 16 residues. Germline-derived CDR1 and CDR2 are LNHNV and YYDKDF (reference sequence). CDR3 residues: CATSRGDSGAKNIQYF. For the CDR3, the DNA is TGTGCCACCAGCAGAGGTGACAGCGGAGCCAAAAACATTCAGTACTTC. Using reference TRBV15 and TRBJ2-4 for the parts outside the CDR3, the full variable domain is DAMVIQNPRYQVTQFGKPVTLSCSQTLNHNVMYWYQQKSSQAPKLLFHYYDKDFNNEADTPDNFQSRRPNTSFCFLDIRSPGLGDTAMYLCATSRGDSGAKNIQYFGAGTRLSVL.

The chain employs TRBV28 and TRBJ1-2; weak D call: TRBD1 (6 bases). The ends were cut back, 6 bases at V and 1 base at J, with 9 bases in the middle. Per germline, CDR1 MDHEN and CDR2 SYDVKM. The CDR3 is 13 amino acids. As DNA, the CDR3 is TGTGCCAGCAGGAGGACAGTTAACTATGGCTACACCTTC. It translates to CASRRTVNYGYTF.

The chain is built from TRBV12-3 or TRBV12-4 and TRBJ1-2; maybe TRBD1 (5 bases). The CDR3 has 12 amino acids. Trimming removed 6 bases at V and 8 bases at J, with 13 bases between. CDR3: CASSPEWGGYTF. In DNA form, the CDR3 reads TGTGCCAGCAGCCCGGAGTGGGGGGGCTACACCTTC.

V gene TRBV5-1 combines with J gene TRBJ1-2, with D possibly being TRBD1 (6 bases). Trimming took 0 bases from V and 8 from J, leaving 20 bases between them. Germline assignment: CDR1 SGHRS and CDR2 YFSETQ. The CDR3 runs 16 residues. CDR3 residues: CASSLDTGMGARGYTF. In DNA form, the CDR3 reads TGCGCCAGCAGCTTGGATACAGGGATGGGCGCTCGAGGCTACACCTTC.

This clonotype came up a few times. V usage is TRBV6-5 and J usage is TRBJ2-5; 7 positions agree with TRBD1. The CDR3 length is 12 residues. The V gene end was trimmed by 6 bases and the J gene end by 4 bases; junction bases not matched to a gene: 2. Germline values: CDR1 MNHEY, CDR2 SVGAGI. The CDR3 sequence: CASSYRGETQYF. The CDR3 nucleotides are TGTGCCAGCAGCTACAGGGGAGAGACCCAGTACTTC.

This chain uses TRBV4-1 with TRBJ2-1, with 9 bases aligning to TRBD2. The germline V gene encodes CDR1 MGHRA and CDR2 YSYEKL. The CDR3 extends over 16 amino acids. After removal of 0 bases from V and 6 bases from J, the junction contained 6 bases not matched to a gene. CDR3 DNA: TGCGCCAGCAGCCAAGATGGGCGGGGGGGCACCAATGAGCAGTTCTTC. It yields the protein CASSQDGRGGTNEQFF.

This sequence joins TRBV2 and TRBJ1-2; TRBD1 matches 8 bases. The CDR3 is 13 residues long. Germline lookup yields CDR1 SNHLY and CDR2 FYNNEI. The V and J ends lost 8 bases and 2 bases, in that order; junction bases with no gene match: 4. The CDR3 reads CASGTGENYGYTF. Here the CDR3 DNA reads TGTGCCAGCGGGACAGGAGAAAACTATGGCTACACCTTC.